This T cell receptor beta chain was identified during a study of T cell changes during pregnancy in multiple sclerosis. Libraries were prepared by immunoSEQ multiplex PCR; TCRdb keeps only in-frame clonotypes and omits some of them. Among roughly 80,000 clones listed, just over 90% were seen once. Trimming shortened V by 5 bases and J by 4 bases, and 14 bases separated the two germline ends. Germline V lookup: CDR1 SEHNR, CDR2 FQNEAQ (reference sequence). This CDR3 has 15 amino acids. Material: peripheral blood, obtained before pregnancy. This clonotype originated in a female donor with multiple sclerosis, enrolled in a pregnancy study. The V gene is TRBV7-9, the J gene TRBJ2-2; D is perhaps TRBD2 (5 bases). The CDR3 protein is CASSQGLPATGELFF. The DNA for the CDR3 is TGTGCCAGCAGCCAAGGACTCCCGGCCACCGGGGAGCTGTTTTTT.